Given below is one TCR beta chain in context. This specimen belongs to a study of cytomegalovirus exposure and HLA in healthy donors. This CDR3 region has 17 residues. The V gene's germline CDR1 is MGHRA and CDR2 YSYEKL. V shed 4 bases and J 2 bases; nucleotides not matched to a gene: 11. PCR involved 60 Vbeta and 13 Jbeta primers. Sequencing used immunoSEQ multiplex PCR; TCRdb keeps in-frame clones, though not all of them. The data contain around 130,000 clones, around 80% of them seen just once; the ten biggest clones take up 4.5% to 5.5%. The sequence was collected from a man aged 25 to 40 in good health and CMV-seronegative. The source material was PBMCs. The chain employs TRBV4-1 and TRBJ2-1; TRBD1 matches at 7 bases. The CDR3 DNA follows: TGCGCCAGCAGCCTAGACCGGGACAGAAGGACCTACAATGAGCAGTTCTTC. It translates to CASSLDRDRRTYNEQFF.